This T cell receptor beta chain was identified during a study of blood T cell repertoires in COVID-19. This table comes from immunoSEQ multiplex PCR, and its TCRdb copy is limited to in-frame clones, with some not included. Of under 200,000 clones listed, roughly 82% are singletons. Per germline, CDR1 SGHRS and CDR2 YFSETQ. The V segment lost 5 bases and the J segment 4 bases; nucleotides outside the gene matches: 7. The CDR3 is made up of 14 amino acids. The rearrangement uses TRBV5-1 and TRBJ1-2, with 8 bases fitting TRBD1. The TCR was taken from a man between 40 and 49 years old with acute COVID-19. Sequencing was carried out using PBMCs or T cells enriched from blood (not recorded which). CDR3 sequence (DNA): TGCGCCAGCAGATCACAGGGGGAGATCTATGGCTACACCTTC. Protein sequence: CASRSQGEIYGYTF.